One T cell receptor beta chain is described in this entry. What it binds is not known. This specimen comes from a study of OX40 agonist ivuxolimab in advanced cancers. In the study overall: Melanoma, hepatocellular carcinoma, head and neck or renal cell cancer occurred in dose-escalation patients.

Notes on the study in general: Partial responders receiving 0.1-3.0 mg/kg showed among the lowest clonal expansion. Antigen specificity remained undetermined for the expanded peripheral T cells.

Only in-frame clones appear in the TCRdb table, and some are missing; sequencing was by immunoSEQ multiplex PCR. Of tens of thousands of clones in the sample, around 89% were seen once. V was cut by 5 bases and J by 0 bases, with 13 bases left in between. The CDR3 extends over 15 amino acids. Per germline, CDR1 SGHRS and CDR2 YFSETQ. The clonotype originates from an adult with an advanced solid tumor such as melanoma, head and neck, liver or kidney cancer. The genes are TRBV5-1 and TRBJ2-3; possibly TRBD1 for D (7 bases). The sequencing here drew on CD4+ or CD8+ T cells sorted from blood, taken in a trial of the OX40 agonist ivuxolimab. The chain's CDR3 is CASREGTVSTDTQYF. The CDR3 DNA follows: TGCGCCAGCAGGGAGGGGACAGTGAGCACAGATACGCAGTATTTT.